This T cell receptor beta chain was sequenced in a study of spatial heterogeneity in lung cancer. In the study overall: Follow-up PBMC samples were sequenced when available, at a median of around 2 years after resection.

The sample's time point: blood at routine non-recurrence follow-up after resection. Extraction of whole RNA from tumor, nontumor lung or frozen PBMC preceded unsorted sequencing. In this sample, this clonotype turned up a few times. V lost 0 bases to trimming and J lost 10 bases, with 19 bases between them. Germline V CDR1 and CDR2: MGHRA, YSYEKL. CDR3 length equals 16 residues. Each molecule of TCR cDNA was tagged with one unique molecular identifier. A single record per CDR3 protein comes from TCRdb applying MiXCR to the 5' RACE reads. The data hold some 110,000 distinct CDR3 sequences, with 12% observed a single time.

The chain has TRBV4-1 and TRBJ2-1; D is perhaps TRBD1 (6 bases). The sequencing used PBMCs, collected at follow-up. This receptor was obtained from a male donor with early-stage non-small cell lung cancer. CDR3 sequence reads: CASSQDQGRGGREQFF. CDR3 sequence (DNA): TGCGCCAGCAGCCAAGATCAGGGGCGCGGAGGAAGAGAGCAGTTCTTC.